Listed here are 22 T cell receptor beta chains from one sample, sequenced in a study of human T cells and chemical hapten exposure. TCRdb redid the calling of the RACE reads with MiXCR, one entry per CDR3 protein. Of over 300,000 distinct CDR3 sequences in the sample, roughly 5% were seen once. Time point in this sample: pre-sensitization, week 0. The treatment was: therapeutic diphenylcyclopropenone sensitization with weekly scalp DPC. Sample: whole blood, taken in connection with sensitization to the hapten diphenylcyclopropenone (DPC). The origin of the receptors is a woman aged 45-60 years with alopecia areata. Some clones in this sample may be carry-over from other donors' samples.

This clonotype has at least ten counts. The chain couples TRBV7-9 to TRBJ1-4; TRBD1 agrees at 8 bases. Germline CDR1 SEHNR, CDR2 FQNEAQ (reference sequence). The CDR3 has 14 residues. Unmatched junction bases numbered 7, after V lost 5 bases and J lost 8 bases. DNA for the CDR3: TGTGCCAGCAGCCCGGGCAGGGGGCGAGAAAAACTGTTTTTT. It is translated as CASSPGRGREKLFF.

This clonotype was found a few times. The chain carries TRBV6-2 or TRBV6-3 and TRBJ2-3; D may match TRBD1 or TRBD2 (5 bases each). The CDR3 has 14 amino acids. V lost 11 bases and J lost 4, with 19 bases in between. In germline, CDR1 is MNHEY, CDR2 SVGEGT. Here the CDR3 DNA reads TGTGCCGTCAGAGGGGCAGTCAGCGCAGATACGCAGTATTTT. This encodes CAVRGAVSADTQYF.

This clonotype appeared many times. J is TRBJ1-2 and V is TRBV7-9, with 12 nucleotides matching TRBD1. CDR3 length: 16 amino acids. After removal of 3 bases from V and 2 bases from J, the junction contained 4 bases not matched to a gene. CDR1 and CDR2 (germline): SEHNR, FQNEAQ (reference sequence). In nucleotides, the CDR3 is TGTGCCAGCAGCTTTTTGGGGACAGGGGGCAACTATGGCTACACCTTC. Protein product: CASSFLGTGGNYGYTF.

The rearrangement uses TRBV14 and TRBJ2-5; 9 bases map to TRBD2. V lost 3 bases, J lost 7 bases, and 9 bases stayed unmatched. The CDR3 extends over 15 amino acids. CDR1 and CDR2 (germline): SGHDN, FVKESK. The CDR3 spells CASSQTSGGRVTQYF. The CDR3 DNA reads as TGTGCCAGCAGCCAGACTAGCGGAGGCCGGGTGACCCAGTACTTC.

This clonotype showed up just a few times. The chain has TRBV11-3 and TRBJ2-1, with D tentatively TRBD1 (7 bases). The ends were cut back, 5 bases at V and 11 bases at J, with 13 bases in the middle. The CDR3 spans 12 residues. Germline assignment: CDR1 SGHNT and CDR2 YENEEA. This CDR3 reads CASSQGGSQQFF. The CDR3 coding sequence is TGTGCCAGCAGCCAGGGGGGCAGCCAGCAGTTCTTC.

The chain joins TRBV29-1 to TRBJ1-4, with D possibly TRBD1 on 6 matching bases. The V gene's germline CDR1 is SQVTM and CDR2 ANQGSEA. This CDR3 spans 11 amino acids. V lost 5 bases and J lost 7, with 8 bases in between. The CDR3 region is CSVSDSEKLFF. The CDR3 DNA reads as TGCAGCGTTTCGGACAGTGAAAAACTGTTTTTT.

This clonotype was found many times. CDR3 DNA sequence: TGTGCCTGGAGTGCAGCGGGACGGCTGAACACTGAAGCTTTCTTT. Encoded protein: CAWSAAGRLNTEAFF. The chain employs TRBV30 and TRBJ1-1, with D possibly being TRBD1 (5 bases). V was trimmed by 1 base and J by 0 bases, leaving 12 bases between them. CDR3 length equals 15 residues. Germline assignment: CDR1 GTSNPN and CDR2 SVGIG (reference sequence).

The chain uses TRBV29-1 and TRBJ2-2; the match to TRBD1 covers 8 bases. The V gene end was trimmed by 4 bases and the J gene end by 2 bases; junction bases not matched to a gene: 6. This CDR3 spans 15 amino acids. Germline V CDR1 and CDR2: SQVTM, ANQGSEA. Written as DNA, the CDR3 is TGCAGCGTTGGCGACAGGGGCTTTAACACCGGGGAGCTGTTTTTT. Its protein product is CSVGDRGFNTGELFF.

At least ten counts were recorded for this clonotype. V gene TRBV4-1 combines with J gene TRBJ2-1, with D perhaps TRBD2 (5 bases). Germline V CDR1 and CDR2: MGHRA, YSYEKL. Trimming left V 1 base short and J 3 bases short, with 7 bases between. CDR3 length: 14 residues. The CDR3 nucleotides are TGCGCCAGCAGCCAAGCGGGGTACTACAATGAGCAGTTCTTC. This encodes CASSQAGYYNEQFF.

This clonotype was seen only a few times. J is TRBJ1-1 and V is TRBV20-1, with a weak D call TRBD1 (6 bases). V was cut by 0 bases and J by 2 bases, with 13 bases left in between. The V gene's germline CDR1 is DFQATT and CDR2 SNEGSKA (reference sequence). The CDR3 totals 15 residues. CDR3 sequence reads: CSARERGVYNTEAFF. As DNA, the CDR3 is TGCAGTGCTAGAGAGAGGGGGGTATACAACACTGAAGCTTTCTTT.

The chain links TRBV18 to TRBJ1-1, with D perhaps TRBD1 (6 bases). The CDR3 covers 14 residues. Trimming took 4 bases from V and 6 from J, leaving 15 bases between them. Per germline, CDR1 KGHSH and CDR2 LQKENI. The CDR3 coding sequence is TGTGCCAGCTCACTATCCAGGGGTGACGCTGAAGCTTTCTTT. Protein product: CASSLSRGDAEAFF.

This clonotype was recorded a few times. As DNA, the CDR3 is TGTGCCAGCAGCCATGACAGGGAAGGGGCAACTAATGAAAAACTGTTTTTT. Amino acids: CASSHDREGATNEKLFF. The chain combines TRBV9 with TRBJ1-4, with 7 bases aligning to TRBD1. This CDR3 is built from 17 residues. The germline V gene has CDR1 SGDLS and CDR2 YYNGEE. Trimming took 4 bases from V and 0 from J; bases not matched to a gene: 9.

The chain is built from TRBV28 and TRBJ2-7; 10 nucleotides align to TRBD1. CDR3 length equals 14 residues. Unmatched junction bases numbered 4, after V lost 2 bases and J lost 6 bases. Germline V CDR1 and CDR2: MDHEN, SYDVKM. CDR3 sequence reads: CASSLHGTGVEQYF. Written as DNA, the CDR3 is TGTGCCAGCAGTTTACACGGGACAGGGGTCGAGCAGTACTTC.

The table lists this clonotype with a few counts. V is TRBV27 and J is TRBJ2-1; D is ambiguous. The CDR3 is made up of 12 amino acids. The V gene's germline CDR1 is MNHEY and CDR2 SMNVEV (reference sequence). V lost 1 base, J lost 6 bases, and 4 bases lay in between. The CDR3 bases are TGTGCCAGCAGTTTATTTGGCAATGAGCAGTTCTTC. It codes for CASSLFGNEQFF.

This clonotype was seen more than once but under ten times. V is TRBV21-1 and J is TRBJ1-1; the table calls TRBD1, which could not be checked here. TRBV21-1 is reported as a pseudogene. The CDR3 has 16 amino acids. The CDR3 spells CASSKGFGQGGTEAFF. For the CDR3, the DNA is TGTGCCAGCAGCAAGGGGTTCGGACAGGGTGGCACTGAAGCTTTCTTT.

The gene calls are TRBV7-9 and TRBJ1-3; D remains ambiguous. The V and J ends lost 5 bases and 8 bases respectively, with 7 bases between them. From germline, CDR1 is SEHNR and CDR2 FQNEAQ (reference sequence). The CDR3 covers 11 residues. The CDR3 here is CASSLGDTIYF. For the CDR3, the DNA is TGTGCCAGCAGCCTTGGGGACACCATATATTTT.

The chain uses TRBV7-2 and TRBJ1-2; TRBD1 might be the D (5 bases). Germline V lookup: CDR1 SGHTA, CDR2 FQGNSA. There are 13 residues in the CDR3. Trimming took 6 bases from V and 5 from J, leaving 13 bases between them. CDR3 sequence (DNA): TGTGCCAGCAGACCCGGTTCAGGGTATGGCTACACCTTC. Translated, it gives CASRPGSGYGYTF.

At least ten counts were recorded for this clonotype. The J gene is TRBJ2-3, the V gene TRBV29-1; 12 positions agree with TRBD2. CDR3 size: 13 residues. The V gene end was trimmed by 5 bases and the J gene end by 5 bases; junction bases not matched to a gene: 2. CDR1 and CDR2 (germline): SQVTM, ANQGSEA. This CDR3 reads CSVTSGGQDTQYF. DNA of the CDR3: TGCAGCGTTACTAGCGGGGGGCAAGATACGCAGTATTTT.

This clonotype was counted a few times. The chain joins TRBV10-3 to TRBJ2-7; 9 bases fit TRBD1. The germline V gene has CDR1 ENHRY and CDR2 SYGVKD. This CDR3 contains 13 residues. The junction had 7 bases not matched to a gene; V was cut back by 8 bases and J by 5 bases. The CDR3 is CAIAGTGLHEQYF. CDR3 bases: TGTGCCATCGCCGGGACAGGGTTGCACGAGCAGTACTTC.

This clonotype was seen repeatedly, ten times or more. J is TRBJ1-5 and V is TRBV6-2 or TRBV6-3; 9 bases fit TRBD1. The length of the CDR3 is 17 residues. V lost 5 bases and J lost 0; bases outside the gene matches: 8. From germline, CDR1 is MNHEY and CDR2 SVGEGT. CDR3 bases: TGTGCCAGCAGTCTGGACAGGGGAGCCTATAGCAATCAGCCCCAGCATTTT. Translation gives CASSLDRGAYSNQPQHF.

Ten or more counts support this clonotype. This chain links TRBV4-2 with TRBJ2-2, with 8 bases fitting TRBD2. The CDR3 extends over 17 amino acids. With V trimmed by 0 bases and J by 1 base, 4 bases remained unmatched. Germline CDR1 reads LGHNA; CDR2 reads YNFKEQ. DNA of the CDR3: TGTGCCAGCAGCCAAGATCGAGCGGGAGTGAACACCGGGGAGCTGTTTTTT. Translation: CASSQDRAGVNTGELFF.

This clonotype was recorded a few times. The rearrangement uses TRBV27 and TRBJ2-1; 14 positions agree with TRBD2. The CDR3 extends over 16 amino acids. Germline V gene lookup returns CDR1 MNHEY and CDR2 SMNVEV (reference sequence). V trimming: 5 bases; J trimming: 9 bases; junction bases outside the gene matches: 9. In DNA form, the CDR3 reads TGTGCCAGCAGTAAATGGACTAGCGGGGGGTTGCGTGAGCAGTTCTTC. Its protein is CASSKWTSGGLREQFF.